A single sample gave rise to the 15 T cell receptor beta chains below, sequenced in a study of kidney transplant recipient with SARS-CoV-2 infection (TCRdb year 2021). Sequencer: Illumina MiSeq. TCRdb reprocessed the public reads (quality trimming at Q25 with fastp, clone calling with MiXCR) and kept in-frame beta chains. For every CDR3 protein sequence, its rows merge into one entry that carries the most common genes and DNA. The sample data list approximately 250,000 distinct CDR3 sequences, and about 28% of these were observed just once. Of the sample, less than 8.5% is held by the ten largest clones. What the time point label conveys for this sample: pre-pandemic baseline sample and day 111 after first positive SARS-CoV-2 test. The sample consisted of a blood sample, taken at baseline and on day 111 from a kidney transplant recipient. The receptors derive from a male patient aged 25-45 years who had COVID-19 and was a kidney transplant recipient. After a transplant, some T cells may have been passed on by the graft donor.

With respect to this clonotype: A much larger clone sits a single nucleotide away, making a read error possible. The rearrangement links TRBV5-1 to TRBJ1-6; 10 positions agree with TRBD1. Germline V lookup: CDR1 SGHRS, CDR2 YFSETQ. The CDR3 spans 16 residues. The CDR3, as DNA: TGCACCAGCAGCTTGGGGACAGGGGTTAATAATTCACCCCTCCACTTT. This codes for CTSSLGTGVNNSPLHF.

This clonotype was counted ten times or more. The chain couples TRBV3-1 to TRBJ1-1, with a weak D call TRBD1 (5 bases). The CDR3 contains 17 residues. The V gene lost 5 bases and the J gene lost 4 bases, with 23 bases spanning the gap. Per germline, CDR1 LGHDT and CDR2 YNNKEL (reference sequence). The CDR3 sequence is CASSKQAPISIRTEAFF. As DNA, the CDR3 is TGTGCCAGCAGCAAACAGGCTCCCATTTCAATTCGCACTGAAGCTTTCTTT.

In its sample, this clonotype was seen many times. Here the CDR3 DNA reads TGTGCCAGCCGGACGACAGTAAATGGAAACACCATATATTTT. Its protein product is CASRTTVNGNTIYF. This sequence joins TRBV2 and TRBJ1-3, with D possibly TRBD1 on 5 matching bases. Trimming stripped 8 bases from V and 3 bases from J, with 14 bases between. Germline CDR1 SNHLY, CDR2 FYNNEI. CDR3 length: 14 amino acids. The variable domain in full, completed from reference TRBV2 and TRBJ1-3, reads EPEVTQTPSHQVTQMGQEVILRCVPISNHLYFYWYRQILGQKVEFLVSFYNNEISEKSEIFDDQFSVERPDGSNFTLKIRSTKLEDSAMYFCASRTTVNGNTIYFGEGSWLTVV.

The sample holds a few counts of this clonotype. This sequence joins TRBV7-2 and TRBJ2-5; D is perhaps TRBD1 or TRBD2 (6 bases each). Germline V lookup: CDR1 SGHTA, CDR2 FQGNSA. V was clipped by 8 bases and J by 3 bases, with 16 bases between them. The CDR3 is made up of 14 amino acids. The CDR3 sequence: CASSGHSGEETQYF. CDR3 DNA sequence: TGTGCCAGCTCGGGACACTCGGGAGAAGAGACCCAGTACTTC. The full variable domain, its missing parts supplied by reference TRBV7-2 and TRBJ2-5, is GAGVSQSPSNKVTEKGKDVELRCDPISGHTALYWYRQSLGQGLEFLIYFQGNSAPDKSGLPSDRFSAERTGGSVSTLTIQRTQQEDSAVYLCASSGHSGEETQYFGPGTRLLVL.

The chain combines TRBV12-5 with TRBJ1-4; 8 bases are shared with TRBD1. Trimming cost V 6 bases and J 8 bases; bases outside gene matches: 11. The CDR3 loop spans 15 amino acids. Germline V gives CDR1 LGHNT, CDR2 FRNRAP. The CDR3, as DNA: TGTGCTAGTGGCCTCCTCCAGGGGGCTGACGAAAAACTGTTTTTT. As protein: CASGLLQGADEKLFF.

As for this clonotype: Given a much more abundant clone one base away, this may be a read error. The chain uses TRBV29-1 and TRBJ2-4; the match to TRBD1 covers 7 bases. Germline CDR1 and CDR2: SQVTM and ANQGSEA. The CDR3 is made up of 14 amino acids. CDR3 bases: TGCAGCGTTGAGGAACAGGGGATCAAAATCATTCAGTACTTC. Protein product: CSVEEQGIKIIQYF. Drawing the rest from reference TRBV29-1 and TRBJ2-4, the complete variable domain is SAVISQKPSRDICQRGTSLTIQCQVDSQVTMMFWYRQQPGQSLTLIATANQGSEATYESGFVIDKFPISRPNLTFSTLTVSNMSPEDSSIYLCSVEEQGIKIIQYFGAGTRLSVL.

About this clonotype: This may arise from a read error, as a much more abundant clone is one base away. Because it lacks the conserved phenylalanine or tryptophan at the end, this CDR3 is likely a read error. The J gene is TRBJ1-5, the V gene TRBV4-1, with 8 bases lining up with TRBD1. There are 15 residues in the CDR3. In germline, CDR1 is MGHRA, CDR2 YSYEKL. Trimming cost V 3 bases and J 5 bases; bases outside gene matches: 6. CDR3: CASSHLDRGDQPQHL. CDR3 DNA: TGCGCCAGCAGCCACCTAGACAGGGGAGATCAGCCCCAGCATCTT.

The V gene is TRBV7-9, the J gene TRBJ2-5; possible D gene TRBD1, 6 bases. Germline CDR1 is SEHNR and CDR2 is FQNEAQ (reference sequence). The CDR3 contains 13 residues. V was trimmed by 3 bases and J by 5 bases, leaving 10 bases between them. Written as DNA, the CDR3 is TGTGCCAGCAGCTTCCAGGGGCGGGAGACCCAGTACTTC. This codes for CASSFQGRETQYF.

Concerning this clonotype itself: One base away lies a much larger clone, so this may be a sequencing read error. The V and J genes are TRBV10-3 and TRBJ1-5, with TRBD1 identical over 7 bases. V trimming: 11 bases; J trimming: 0 bases; junction bases outside the gene matches: 4. The germline V gene encodes CDR1 ENHRY and CDR2 SYGVKD. The CDR3 length is 13 residues. The CDR3 bases are TGTGCCGTCACAGGGGATAGCAATCAGCCCCAGCATTTT. Translating it yields CAVTGDSNQPQHF.

In its sample, this clonotype was seen a few times. The V and J genes are TRBV5-1 and TRBJ2-1; TRBD2 matches at 16 bases. Germline CDR1 reads SGHRS; CDR2 reads YFSETQ. V shed 4 bases, J shed 9 bases, and the junction held 19 bases outside the gene matches. The CDR3 spans 20 residues. The CDR3: CASSSGQSGGTSGRGVEQFF. The CDR3 DNA reads TGCGCCAGCAGCAGCGGACAGTCGGGTGGGACTAGCGGGAGGGGGGTTGAGCAGTTCTTC.

A remark on this clonotype: Just one base apart from a much larger clone, this may be a read error. V usage is TRBV30 and J usage is TRBJ2-7; 8 bases are shared with TRBD2. Germline-derived CDR1 and CDR2 are GTSNPN and SVGIG (reference sequence). This CDR3 spans 14 amino acids. CDR3 region: CAWGRGGSSYEQCF. In DNA form, the CDR3 reads TGTGCCTGGGGTCGGGGGGGAAGCTCCTACGAGCAGTGCTTC.

Of note for this clonotype: A read error may explain this, as a much larger clone is one base away. This chain uses TRBV5-4 with TRBJ1-2, with D unresolved. Germline lookup yields CDR1 SGHNT and CDR2 YYREEE (reference sequence). Between the trimmed V and J ends, which lost 7 bases and 4 bases, there was a span of 23 bases. The CDR3 covers 16 residues. The CDR3 reads CASQYFVPGRTYGYTF. In nucleotides, the CDR3 is TGTGCCAGCCAGTACTTCGTACCAGGAAGGACCTATGGCTACACCTTC.

This clonotype was detected ten times or more. This chain joins TRBV8-2 and TRBJ1-2. TRBV8-2 is a pseudogene. The CDR3 consists of 16 residues. CDR3 in DNA: TGTGGCAGTATCATGATTGATAGCCGAAAGACCTATGGCTACACCTTC. It encodes CGSIMIDSRKTYGYTF.

This clonotype appeared a single time. A read error is possible here, since a much larger clone lies one base away. This rearrangement joins TRBV8-2 to TRBJ2-4; the table's D call, TRBD1, has no DNA check behind it. The J call could be wrong; TRBJ2-6 is a better fit for the DNA end. TRBV8-2 is described as a pseudogene. The CDR3 sequence is 17 residues long. The CDR3 reads CGSRSRITQSRANALTF. The DNA of the CDR3 is TGTGGCAGTAGGTCCAGGATAACACAAAGTCGGGCCAACGCCCTGACTTTC.

This clonotype was picked up many times. The rearrangement links TRBV7-6 to TRBJ1-4, with D unclear. Germline lookup yields CDR1 SGHVS and CDR2 FNYEAQ. Trimming took 7 bases from V and 4 from J, leaving 10 bases between them. CDR3 length equals 13 residues. In nucleotides, the CDR3 is TGTGCCAGCAAGAGGCCGAATAATGAAAAACTGTTTTTT. Encoded protein: CASKRPNNEKLFF. The entire variable domain, with the rest obtained from reference TRBV7-6 and TRBJ1-4, is as follows: GAGVSQSPRYKVTKRGQDVALRCDPISGHVSLYWYRQALGQGPEFLTYFNYEAQQDKSGLPNDRFSAERPEGSISTLTIQRTEQRDSAMYRCASKRPNNEKLFFGSGTQLSVL.